A selection of T cell receptor beta chains follows, all from one sample in a study of cytomegalovirus exposure and HLA in healthy donors. Here immunoSEQ multiplex PCR was the method, and the copy in TCRdb shows in-frame clones only, minus some. This table holds more than 95,000 clones, around 94% found once. Material: PBMCs. These receptors were taken from a woman aged 18-29 years in good health and CMV-seronegative. The CDR3 runs from the conserved cysteine through the conserved F or W. Fields, in order: CDR3 protein, CDR3 DNA, clone size, V gene, J gene, D gene. A D gene is named only where the DNA matches it firmly. Clone size appears in some rows only: once, few, many, or a class for an expanded clone.

CDR3aa: CASSDRGGDTEAFF
CDR3nt: TGTGCCAGCTCAGACAGGGGTGGTGACACTGAAGCTTTCTTT
abundance: -
v_gene: TRBV18
j_gene: TRBJ1-1
d_gene: TRBD1

CDR3aa: CASRWTGDTGELFF
CDR3nt: TGTGCCAGTAGGTGGACAGGGGACACCGGGGAGCTGTTTTTT
abundance: once
v_gene: TRBV19
j_gene: TRBJ2-2
d_gene: TRBD1

CDR3aa: CASSWIDRLSGANVLTF
CDR3nt: TGTGCCAGCAGTTGGATAGACAGACTCTCTGGGGCCAACGTCCTGACTTTC
abundance: -
v_gene: TRBV27
j_gene: TRBJ2-6
d_gene: -

CDR3aa: CASSTGAFTDTQYF
CDR3nt: TGTGCCAGTAGTACAGGCGCCTTCACAGATACGCAGTATTTT
abundance: -
v_gene: TRBV19
j_gene: TRBJ2-3
d_gene: -

CDR3aa: CASSLDPEQPQHF
CDR3nt: TGTGCCAGCAGCTTAGATCCAGAACAGCCCCAGCATTTT
abundance: once
v_gene: TRBV13
j_gene: TRBJ1-5
d_gene: -

CDR3aa: CASSLQETQYF
CDR3nt: TGTGCCAGCAGTCTCCAAGAGACCCAGTACTTC
abundance: once
v_gene: TRBV28
j_gene: TRBJ2-5
d_gene: -

CDR3aa: CASRSTGALSYEQYF
CDR3nt: TGTGCCAGCAGATCCACAGGGGCCCTCTCCTACGAGCAGTACTTC
abundance: -
v_gene: TRBV28
j_gene: TRBJ2-7
d_gene: TRBD1

CDR3aa: CASSGGLARETQYF
CDR3nt: TGTGCCAGCAGCGGAGGACTAGCGAGAGAGACCCAGTACTTC
abundance: -
v_gene: TRBV27
j_gene: TRBJ2-5
d_gene: TRBD2

CDR3aa: CASSLPTGGKGYTF
CDR3nt: TGTGCCAGCAGCTTGCCCACAGGGGGAAAAGGCTACACCTTC
abundance: -
v_gene: TRBV5-4
j_gene: TRBJ1-2
d_gene: TRBD1

CDR3aa: CASSPRTGRGEKLFF
CDR3nt: TGTGCCAGCAGTCCTCGAACAGGGAGGGGAGAAAAACTGTTTTTT
abundance: -
v_gene: TRBV6-5
j_gene: TRBJ1-4
d_gene: -

CDR3aa: CASSEPGKRYEQYF
CDR3nt: TGTGCCAGCAGCGAACCGGGAAAGAGGTACGAGCAGTACTTC
abundance: -
v_gene: TRBV11-2
j_gene: TRBJ2-7
d_gene: -

CDR3aa: CASSPRDIGNSPLHF
CDR3nt: TGTGCCAGCAGTCCCCGGGACATCGGAAATTCACCCCTCCACTTT
abundance: -
v_gene: TRBV27
j_gene: TRBJ1-6
d_gene: -

CDR3aa: CASSLVDRGHEKLFF
CDR3nt: TGTGCCAGCAGCTTGGTGGACAGGGGGCACGAAAAACTGTTTTTT
abundance: -
v_gene: TRBV7-8
j_gene: TRBJ1-4
d_gene: TRBD1

CDR3aa: CASSSVPSDNSPLHF
CDR3nt: TGCGCCAGCAGCTCGGTTCCCTCGGATAATTCACCCCTCCACTTT
abundance: -
v_gene: TRBV5-1
j_gene: TRBJ1-6
d_gene: -

CDR3aa: CASSLMQGSSDEQFF
CDR3nt: TGTGCCAGCAGCTTAATGCAGGGGTCCTCAGATGAGCAGTTCTTC
abundance: -
v_gene: TRBV7-9
j_gene: TRBJ2-1
d_gene: -

CDR3aa: CASTNDRAYNSPLHF
CDR3nt: TGTGCCAGCACCAACGACAGGGCCTATAATTCACCCCTCCACTTT
abundance: -
v_gene: TRBV28
j_gene: TRBJ1-6
d_gene: TRBD1

CDR3aa: CASSYSPTATNEKLFF
CDR3nt: TGTGCCAGCAGTTATTCTCCGACAGCTACGAATGAAAAACTGTTTTTT
abundance: -
v_gene: TRBV6-6
j_gene: TRBJ1-4
d_gene: -

CDR3aa: CASSLLTRTELFF
CDR3nt: TGTGCCAGCAGCCTACTGACCAGGACAGAGCTGTTTTTT
abundance: -
v_gene: TRBV7-9
j_gene: TRBJ2-2
d_gene: -

CDR3aa: CASSVGSGRNEQFF
CDR3nt: TGTGCCAGCAGCGTGGGTAGCGGGCGCAATGAGCAGTTCTTC
abundance: -
v_gene: TRBV9
j_gene: TRBJ2-1
d_gene: TRBD2

CDR3aa: CASSLVIGRALGAEQYF
CDR3nt: TGTGCCAGCAGCTTAGTAATCGGGAGGGCCCTCGGTGCCGAGCAGTACTTC
abundance: -
v_gene: TRBV11-2
j_gene: TRBJ2-7
d_gene: TRBD2

CDR3aa: CASSSGTPQETQYF
CDR3nt: TGTGCCAGCAGCTCCGGGACTCCTCAAGAGACCCAGTACTTC
abundance: -
v_gene: TRBV5-4
j_gene: TRBJ2-5
d_gene: -

CDR3aa: CASSSSSGGREKLFF
CDR3nt: TGTGCCAGCAGTTCGTCGTCAGGGGGGCGTGAAAAACTGTTTTTT
abundance: -
v_gene: TRBV6-5
j_gene: TRBJ1-4
d_gene: TRBD1

CDR3aa: CASSSSGTTIYEQYF
CDR3nt: TGTGCCAGCAGCTCGTCCGGGACTACCATCTACGAGCAGTACTTC
abundance: few
v_gene: TRBV11-2
j_gene: TRBJ2-7
d_gene: TRBD2

CDR3aa: CASSMESVSANYGYTF
CDR3nt: TGTGCCAGTAGTATGGAGTCGGTTTCAGCAAACTATGGCTACACCTTC
abundance: once
v_gene: TRBV19
j_gene: TRBJ1-2
d_gene: -

CDR3aa: CASSQGGQSGELFF
CDR3nt: TGTGCCAGCAGCCAAGGCGGACAGAGCGGGGAGCTGTTTTTT
abundance: -
v_gene: TRBV4-2
j_gene: TRBJ2-2
d_gene: -

CDR3aa: CASSPGLADTQYF
CDR3nt: TGCGCCAGCAGCCCCGGACTAGCAGATACGCAGTATTTT
abundance: -
v_gene: TRBV4-1
j_gene: TRBJ2-3
d_gene: TRBD2

CDR3aa: CASSRPGQGSNEQYF
CDR3nt: TGTGCCAGCAGCCGACCGGGACAGGGGTCCAACGAGCAGTACTTC
abundance: -
v_gene: TRBV6-6
j_gene: TRBJ2-7
d_gene: TRBD1

CDR3aa: CASSTSGDSYEQYF
CDR3nt: TGTGCCAGCAGTACTAGCGGGGACTCCTACGAGCAGTACTTC
abundance: -
v_gene: TRBV6-4
j_gene: TRBJ2-7
d_gene: TRBD2

CDR3aa: CASAGYLAGRREQYF
CDR3nt: TGTGCCAGCGCCGGGTACCTAGCGGGGAGGAGAGAGCAGTACTTC
abundance: -
v_gene: TRBV25-1
j_gene: TRBJ2-7
d_gene: TRBD2

CDR3aa: CASSASKLFF
CDR3nt: TGTGCCAGCAGTGCCAGTAAACTGTTTTTT
abundance: once
v_gene: TRBV28
j_gene: TRBJ1-4
d_gene: -

CDR3aa: CASTQMGGGDNYGYTF
CDR3nt: TGTGCCAGCACTCAGATGGGTGGGGGCGATAACTATGGCTACACCTTC
abundance: -
v_gene: TRBV7-9
j_gene: TRBJ1-2
d_gene: -

CDR3aa: CASSRWGRGTNEKLFF
CDR3nt: TGTGCCAGCAGTCGGTGGGGTAGGGGCACTAATGAAAAACTGTTTTTT
abundance: -
v_gene: TRBV28
j_gene: TRBJ1-4
d_gene: -

CDR3aa: CSGHQQAMNTEAFF
CDR3nt: TGCAGCGGCCACCAGCAGGCGATGAACACTGAAGCTTTCTTT
abundance: -
v_gene: TRBV29-1
j_gene: TRBJ1-1
d_gene: -

CDR3aa: CASSQGWAGGTEAFF
CDR3nt: TGTGCCAGCAGCCAAGGTTGGGCAGGGGGCACTGAAGCTTTCTTT
abundance: -
v_gene: TRBV4-2
j_gene: TRBJ1-1
d_gene: TRBD1

CDR3aa: CASSLASSGGPGNEQFF
CDR3nt: TGTGCCAGCAGCTTAGCGTCGTCCGGGGGGCCTGGGAATGAGCAGTTCTTC
abundance: -
v_gene: TRBV7-2
j_gene: TRBJ2-1
d_gene: -

CDR3aa: CASSFRGAGETQYF
CDR3nt: TGCGCCAGCAGCTTCCGGGGGGCGGGGGAGACCCAGTACTTC
abundance: -
v_gene: TRBV5-1
j_gene: TRBJ2-5
d_gene: -

CDR3aa: CASSPGQEETQYF
CDR3nt: TGTGCCAGCTCACCGGGACAGGAAGAGACCCAGTACTTC
abundance: -
v_gene: TRBV18
j_gene: TRBJ2-5
d_gene: TRBD1

CDR3aa: CASSFGTPYEQYF
CDR3nt: TGTGCCAGCAGCTTCGGGACACCATACGAGCAGTACTTC
abundance: -
v_gene: TRBV7-9
j_gene: TRBJ2-7
d_gene: -

CDR3aa: CASSWGLAGGPLSGANVLTF
CDR3nt: TGTGCCAGCAGTTGGGGACTAGCGGGAGGACCTCTCTCTGGGGCCAACGTCCTGACTTTC
abundance: -
v_gene: TRBV28
j_gene: TRBJ2-6
d_gene: TRBD2

CDR3aa: CASTLGGISGNTIYF
CDR3nt: TGCGCCAGCACCCTAGGAGGGATATCTGGAAACACCATATATTTT
abundance: -
v_gene: TRBV10-2
j_gene: TRBJ1-3
d_gene: -

CDR3aa: CASSSGTAQETQYF
CDR3nt: TGCGCCAGCAGCTCCGGAACAGCTCAAGAGACCCAGTACTTC
abundance: -
v_gene: TRBV5-1
j_gene: TRBJ2-5
d_gene: -

CDR3aa: CASKDRGYEQYF
CDR3nt: TGTGCCAGCAAGGATCGGGGCTACGAGCAGTACTTC
abundance: few
v_gene: TRBV2
j_gene: TRBJ2-7
d_gene: -

CDR3aa: CASRTTAGANVLTF
CDR3nt: TGTGCCAGCAGGACCACAGCTGGGGCCAACGTCCTGACTTTC
abundance: -
v_gene: TRBV13
j_gene: TRBJ2-6
d_gene: -